This passage covers 9 T cell receptor beta chains from one sample sequenced in a study of cytomegalovirus exposure and HLA in healthy donors. Libraries were prepared by immunoSEQ multiplex PCR; TCRdb keeps only in-frame clonotypes and omits some of them. The sample holds roughly 60,000 clones; 90% to 97% are singletons and the top ten take approximately 0.91%. Material: PBMCs. The receptors originated from a man between 18 and 29 years old in good health and CMV-seronegative.

In its sample, this clone was seen a few times. The chain joins TRBV6-1 to TRBJ2-7, with D possibly matching TRBD1 (5 bases). V gave up 1 base and J gave up 9 bases, with 13 bases separating them. CDR3 length: 13 amino acids. Germline V lookup: CDR1 MNHNS, CDR2 SASEGT. Here the CDR3 reads CASSEGWTPRQYF. CDR3 nucleotides: TGTGCCAGCAGTGAAGGGTGGACACCCCGGCAGTACTTC.

The chain links TRBV7-8 to TRBJ2-2; 14 nucleotides line up with TRBD2. J was trimmed by 3 bases and V by 5 bases; bases with no gene match: 11. The CDR3 runs to 19 residues. Germline loops: CDR1 SGHVS, CDR2 FQNEAQ. The CDR3 here is CASSLPGTSGRRDTGELFF. The CDR3, as DNA: TGTGCCAGCAGCCTACCCGGGACTAGCGGGAGAAGGGACACCGGGGAGCTGTTTTTT.

The chain carries TRBV5-1 and TRBJ1-5; 9 bases are a match to TRBD1. In germline, CDR1 is SGHRS, CDR2 YFSETQ. The CDR3 contains 12 residues. The J segment lost 15 bases and the V segment lost 5 bases, leaving 9 bases of the junction unmatched. The CDR3: CASSRDRAIWHF. Written as DNA, the CDR3 is TGCGCCAGCAGTCGGGACAGGGCGATCTGGCATTTT. Using reference TRBV5-1 and TRBJ1-5 for the parts outside the CDR3, the full variable domain is KAGVTQTPRYLIKTRGQQVTLSCSPISGHRSVSWYQQTPGQGLQFLFEYFSETQRNKGNFPGRFSGRQFSNSRSEMNVSTLELGDSALYLCASSRDRAIWHFGDGTRLSIL.

Remarks on this clone: At one end, the junction sequence differs from germline, possibly due to a read error. The V and J genes are TRBV7-7 and TRBJ2-7, with 9 bases matching TRBD1. Looked up from germline, CDR1 is SSHAT and CDR2 is FNYEAQ (reference sequence). The CDR3 spans 13 residues. CDR3 sequence: CASSPGTGYEQYF. The CDR3 nucleotides read TGTGCTAGCAGCCCAGGGACAGGGTACGAGCAGTACTTC.

The gene calls are TRBV5-6 and TRBJ2-2; D is ambiguous. The V and J ends lost 3 bases and 8 bases respectively, with 8 bases between them. Germline V CDR1 and CDR2: SGHDT, YYEEEE. The CDR3 is 12 residues long. CDR3 sequence reads: CASSSLAGELFF. The CDR3 DNA follows: TGTGCCAGCAGCTCGTTAGCTGGGGAGCTGTTTTTT. Combining the CDR3 with reference TRBV5-6 and TRBJ2-2 gives the whole variable domain DAGVTQSPTHLIKTRGQQVTLRCSPKSGHDTVSWYQQALGQGPQFIFQYYEEEERQRGNFPDRFSGHQFPNYSSELNVNALLLGDSALYLCASSSLAGELFFGEGSRLTVL.

This sequence joins TRBV7-9 and TRBJ2-7; 7 nucleotides agree with TRBD1. This CDR3 spans 13 amino acids. Trimming at V came to 5 bases and at J to 4 bases, leaving 5 bases not matched to a gene. Per germline, CDR1 SEHNR and CDR2 FQNEAQ (reference sequence). The CDR3 DNA is TGTGCCAGCAGCGACAGGGTAGGATACGAGCAGTACTTC. Translated: CASSDRVGYEQYF.

The chain has TRBV28 and TRBJ2-1, with 8 bases lining up with TRBD2. V lost 8 bases, J lost 4 bases, and 13 bases stayed unmatched. Germline V lookup: CDR1 MDHEN, CDR2 SYDVKM. CDR3 length: 16 amino acids. The CDR3 is CASRNHAGGWYNEQFF. The CDR3 DNA reads TGTGCCAGCCGTAATCACGCGGGAGGTTGGTACAATGAGCAGTTCTTC.

This sequence joins TRBV18 and TRBJ2-5; D is possibly TRBD2 (6 bases). CDR1 is KGHSH and CDR2 is LQKENI in the germline V gene. The CDR3 has 15 amino acids. The V and J ends lost 2 bases and 1 base respectively, with 11 bases between them. Here the CDR3 DNA reads TGTGCCAGCTCACCAGTGCTCGGGGGCCAAGAGACCCAGTACTTC. It specifies CASSPVLGGQETQYF.

The V gene is TRBV2, the J gene TRBJ2-7; 8 bases fit TRBD1. V gave up 3 bases and J gave up 6 bases; unmatched junction bases: 4. Germline lookup yields CDR1 SNHLY and CDR2 FYNNEI. The CDR3 contains 13 residues. The DNA for the CDR3 is TGTGCCAGCAGTGAGGACAGGGCCGCCGAGCAGTACTTC. Amino acids: CASSEDRAAEQYF. Full variable domain (rest looked up from reference TRBV2 and TRBJ2-7): EPEVTQTPSHQVTQMGQEVILRCVPISNHLYFYWYRQILGQKVEFLVSFYNNEISEKSEIFDDQFSVERPDGSNFTLKIRSTKLEDSAMYFCASSEDRAAEQYFGPGTRLTVT.